The T cell receptor beta chain described here comes from a study of blood T cell repertoires in COVID-19. The CDR3 spans 12 residues. Germline-derived CDR1 and CDR2 are MNHEY and SVGAGI. The V end lost 9 bases, the J end lost 0 bases, and 8 bases lay between the germline ends. Method: immunoSEQ multiplex PCR; TCRdb's copy keeps in-frame clones and lacks some. The sample holds a few hundred thousand clones, about nine tenths seen once. Sequenced input: peripheral blood. This sequence was found in a woman aged 25 to 39 who had recovered from COVID-19. The J gene is TRBJ1-2, the V gene TRBV6-5; D not resolved. In DNA, the CDR3 is TGTGCCAGTGAGAGAACTAACTATGGCTACACCTTC. Protein: CASERTNYGYTF.